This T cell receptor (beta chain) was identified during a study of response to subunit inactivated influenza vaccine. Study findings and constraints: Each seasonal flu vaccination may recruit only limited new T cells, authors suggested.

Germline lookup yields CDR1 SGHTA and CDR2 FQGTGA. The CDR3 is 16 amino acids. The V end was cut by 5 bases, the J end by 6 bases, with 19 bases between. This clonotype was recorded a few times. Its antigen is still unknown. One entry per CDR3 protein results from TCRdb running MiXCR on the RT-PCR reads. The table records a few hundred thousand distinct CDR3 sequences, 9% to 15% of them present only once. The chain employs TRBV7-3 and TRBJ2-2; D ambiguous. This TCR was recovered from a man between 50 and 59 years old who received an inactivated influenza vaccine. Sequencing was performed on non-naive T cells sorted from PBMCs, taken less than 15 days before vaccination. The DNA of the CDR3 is TGTGCCAGCAGCCCAACGTACGACCAAGGACCCGGGGAGCTGTTTTTT. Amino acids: CASSPTYDQGPGELFF. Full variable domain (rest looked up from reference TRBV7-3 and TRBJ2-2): GAGVSQTPSNKVTEKGKYVELRCDPISGHTALYWYRQSLGQGPEFLIYFQGTGAADDSGLPNDRFFAVRPEGSVSTLKIQRTERGDSAVYLCASSPTYDQGPGELFFGEGSRLTVL.